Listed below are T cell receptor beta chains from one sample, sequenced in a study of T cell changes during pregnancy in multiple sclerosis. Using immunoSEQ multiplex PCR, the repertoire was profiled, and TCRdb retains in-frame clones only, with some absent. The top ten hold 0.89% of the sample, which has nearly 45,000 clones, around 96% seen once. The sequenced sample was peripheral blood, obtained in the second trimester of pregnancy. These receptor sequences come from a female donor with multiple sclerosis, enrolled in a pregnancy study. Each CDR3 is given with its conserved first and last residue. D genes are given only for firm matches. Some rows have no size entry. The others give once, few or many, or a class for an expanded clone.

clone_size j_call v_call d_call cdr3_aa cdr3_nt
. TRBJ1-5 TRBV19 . CASRARGRGDQPQHF TGTGCCAGTAGGGCGAGGGGTCGGGGGGATCAGCCCCAGCATTTT
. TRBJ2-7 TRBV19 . CASKDISSYEQYF TGTGCCAGTAAGGACATAAGCTCCTACGAGCAGTACTTC
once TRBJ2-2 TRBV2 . CASTTGSRTGELFF TGTGCCAGCACCACAGGGAGTCGCACCGGGGAGCTGTTTTTT
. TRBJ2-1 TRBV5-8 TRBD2 CASSLGTSGGSGDNEQFF TGTGCCAGCAGCTTGGGGACTAGCGGGGGGAGCGGGGACAATGAGCAGTTCTTC
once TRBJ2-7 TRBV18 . CASSPANFGGYEQYF TGTGCCAGCTCACCAGCGAATTTCGGGGGCTACGAGCAGTACTTC
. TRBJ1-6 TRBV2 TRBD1 CASIRTGGSYNSPLHF TGTGCCAGCATCAGGACAGGGGGTTCCTATAATTCACCCCTCCACTTT
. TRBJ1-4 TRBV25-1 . CASSRGEKLFF TGTGCCAGCAGTCGGGGGGAAAAACTGTTTTTT
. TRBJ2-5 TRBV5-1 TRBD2 CASSLALAGSQETQYF TGCGCCAGCAGCTTGGCGCTAGCGGGGTCCCAAGAGACCCAGTACTTC
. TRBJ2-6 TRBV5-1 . CASTSGGGANVLTF TGCGCCAGCACCTCCGGGGGAGGGGCCAACGTCCTGACTTTC
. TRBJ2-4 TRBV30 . CAWGGTEDIQYF TGTGCCTGGGGCGGGACAGAGGACATTCAGTACTTC
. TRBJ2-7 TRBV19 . CASSKAGVYEQYF TGTGCCAGTAGTAAGGCAGGGGTCTACGAGCAGTACTTC